The clone carrying this T cell receptor (beta chain) was recorded a few times. Its specificity is not known. This entry comes from a study of blood T cells in healthy people across ages. Broader study findings: Diversity figures based on one million T cells were deemed too low.

CDR1 SGHTA and CDR2 FQGNSA come from the germline V gene. The CDR3 has 17 residues. Trimming cost V 1 base and J 12 bases; bases outside gene matches: 20. The use of a sample-barcoded 5' primer and a J-beta primer mix characterized a second PCR of roughly 6 to 11 cycles. TCRdb itself ran the 5' RACE reads through MiXCR, one entry per CDR3 protein. Of fewer than 1,000,000 distinct CDR3 sequences in the sample, around 42% were seen once. This clonotype was sampled from a man between 60 and 70 years old in good health. The chain links TRBV7-2 to TRBJ2-5; TRBD2 matches 7 bases. Material for sequencing was blood. Here the CDR3 DNA reads TGTGCCAGCAGCTTAGAGAACCCCAATTTTAAGCGGGGAGCCAAGTACTTC. Its translation is CASSLENPNFKRGAKYF.